The TCR beta chain under discussion was sequenced for a study of shared clonotypes between healthy human individuals. Repertoires were generated with immunoSEQ multiplex PCR, while TCRdb's copy carries only in-frame clones and drops some. The sample consists of more than 2 million clones, 85% to 95% of them appearing once. CD4+ cells underwent separation, giving CD45RA+ naive and CD45RA-negative memory subsets. This clone appeared once. CDR3 length: 15 amino acids. Germline V gene sequence: CDR1 LNHDA, CDR2 SQIVND (reference sequence). V was clipped by 3 bases and J by 1 base, with 13 bases between them.

The chain is built from TRBV19 and TRBJ2-7; possibly TRBD1 for D (6 bases). The TCR sequence derives from a man between 18 and 35 years old in good health. Sequencing input: naive CD4+ T cells sorted from blood. Sample subset: CD45RA+ positively selected. CDR3 DNA: TGTGCCAGTAGTATTCCAGGGGAACTATCCTACGAGCAGTACTTC. This codes for CASSIPGELSYEQYF.